Listed below are T cell receptor beta chains from one sample, sequenced in a study of cytomegalovirus exposure and HLA in healthy donors. Clones were sequenced by immunoSEQ multiplex PCR, and TCRdb holds only the in-frame ones, with some missing. The data contain approximately 270,000 clones, about 80% of them seen just once; the ten biggest clones take up roughly 0.3%. The sequencing input was PBMCs. The source of these receptors is a girl aged 2 to 9 in good health and CMV-seronegative. Each CDR3 is given with its conserved first and last residue. Each record gives: V gene, CDR3 protein.

V: TRBV4-2
CDR3: CASSQEQGVLYEQYF

V: TRBV6-5
CDR3: CASRTNYGQGSPLHF

V: TRBV19
CDR3: CATRQDYGYTF

V: TRBV5-1
CDR3: CASSSEAGGFEKLFF

V: TRBV19
CDR3: CASSMATWQDTDTQYF

V: TRBV7-9
CDR3: CASSPTQPSYNEQFF

V: TRBV6-6
CDR3: CASSQSGTVKNSPLHF

V: TRBV6-5
CDR3: CASSLAGGPNEQFF

V: TRBV6-6
CDR3: CASSYSMNTEAFF

V: TRBV18
CDR3: CASSPPHPRGYNEQFF

V: TRBV25-1
CDR3: CASRSSRDRHYGYTF

V: TRBV6-5
CDR3: CASSSRGGQVYNEQFF

V: TRBV28
CDR3: CASDRGSGYEQFF

V: TRBV7-9
CDR3: CASSLGSVQEPQHF

V: TRBV7-3
CDR3: CASTASGAAEAFF

V: TRBV2
CDR3: CASSEGGLVLYEQYF

V: TRBV2
CDR3: CASSGRDRGLLGYTF

V: TRBV6-5
CDR3: CASSSPLSPYNEQFF